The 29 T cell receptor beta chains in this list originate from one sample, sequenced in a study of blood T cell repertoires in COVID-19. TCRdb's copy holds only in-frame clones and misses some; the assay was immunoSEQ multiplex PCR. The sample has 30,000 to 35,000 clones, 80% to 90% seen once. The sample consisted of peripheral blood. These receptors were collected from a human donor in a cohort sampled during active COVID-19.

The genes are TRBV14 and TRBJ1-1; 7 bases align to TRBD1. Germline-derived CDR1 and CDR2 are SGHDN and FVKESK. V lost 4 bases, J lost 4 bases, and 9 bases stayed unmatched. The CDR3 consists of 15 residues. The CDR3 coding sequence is TGTGCCAGCAGCCTACGTGGAGGGGGCGGCACTGAAGCTTTCTTT. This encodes CASSLRGGGGTEAFF.

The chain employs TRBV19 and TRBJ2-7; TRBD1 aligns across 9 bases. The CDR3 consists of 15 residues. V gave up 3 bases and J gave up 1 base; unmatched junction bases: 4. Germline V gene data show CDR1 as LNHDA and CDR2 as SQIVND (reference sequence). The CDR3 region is CASSIGTGFSYEQYF. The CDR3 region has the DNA TGTGCCAGTAGTATCGGGACAGGGTTTTCCTACGAGCAGTACTTC. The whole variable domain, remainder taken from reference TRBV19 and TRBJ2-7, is DGGITQSPKYLFRKEGQNVTLSCEQNLNHDAMYWYRQDPGQGLRLIYYSQIVNDFQKGDIAEGYSVSREKKESFPLTVTSAQKNPTAFYLCASSIGTGFSYEQYFGPGTRLTVT.

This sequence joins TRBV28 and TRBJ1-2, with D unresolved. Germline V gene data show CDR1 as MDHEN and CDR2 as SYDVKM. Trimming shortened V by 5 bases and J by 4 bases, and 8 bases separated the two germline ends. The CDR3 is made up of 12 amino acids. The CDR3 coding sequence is TGTGCCAGCAGTGCACTCTTCTATGGCTACACCTTC. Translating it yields CASSALFYGYTF.

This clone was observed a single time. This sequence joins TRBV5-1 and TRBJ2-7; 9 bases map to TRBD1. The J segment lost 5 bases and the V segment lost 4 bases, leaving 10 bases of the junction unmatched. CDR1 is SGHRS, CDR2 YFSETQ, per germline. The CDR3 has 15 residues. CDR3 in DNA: TGCGCCAGCAGCACGTCGGGACAGGGATCGAACGAGCAGTACTTC. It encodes CASSTSGQGSNEQYF. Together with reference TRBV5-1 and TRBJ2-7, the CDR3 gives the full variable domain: KAGVTQTPRYLIKTRGQQVTLSCSPISGHRSVSWYQQTPGQGLQFLFEYFSETQRNKGNFPGRFSGRQFSNSRSEMNVSTLELGDSALYLCASSTSGQGSNEQYFGPGTRLTVT.

CDR3 protein: CASSSRGYNADNSPLHF. The CDR3 coding sequence is TGTGCCAGCAGCTCCAGGGGATATAATGCCGATAATTCACCCCTCCACTTT. The rearrangement links TRBV7-8 to TRBJ1-6; D might be TRBD1 (6 bases). The CDR3 contains 17 residues. CDR1 and CDR2 from the germline V gene are SGHVS and FQNEAQ. The V and J ends lost 4 bases and 5 bases respectively, with 18 bases between them.

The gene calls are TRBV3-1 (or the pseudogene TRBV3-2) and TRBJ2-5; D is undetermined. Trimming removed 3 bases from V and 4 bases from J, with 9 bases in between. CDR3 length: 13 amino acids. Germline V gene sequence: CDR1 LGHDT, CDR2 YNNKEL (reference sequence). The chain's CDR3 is CASSQRLGETQYF. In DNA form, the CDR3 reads TGTGCCAGCAGCCAGCGGCTAGGAGAGACCCAGTACTTC.

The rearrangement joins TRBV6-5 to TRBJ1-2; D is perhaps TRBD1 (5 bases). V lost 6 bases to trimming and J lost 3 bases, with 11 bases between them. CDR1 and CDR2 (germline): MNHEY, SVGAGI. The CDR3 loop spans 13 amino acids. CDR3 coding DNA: TGTGCCAGCAGGGTGACAGCCGACTATGGCTACACCTTC. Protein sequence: CASRVTADYGYTF.

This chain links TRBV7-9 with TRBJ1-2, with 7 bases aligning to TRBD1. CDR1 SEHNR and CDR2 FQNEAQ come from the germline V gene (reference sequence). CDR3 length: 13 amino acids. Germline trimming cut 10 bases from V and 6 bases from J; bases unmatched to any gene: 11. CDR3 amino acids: CATSTGLIDGYTF. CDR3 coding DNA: TGTGCCACTTCGACAGGGCTAATAGATGGCTACACCTTC.

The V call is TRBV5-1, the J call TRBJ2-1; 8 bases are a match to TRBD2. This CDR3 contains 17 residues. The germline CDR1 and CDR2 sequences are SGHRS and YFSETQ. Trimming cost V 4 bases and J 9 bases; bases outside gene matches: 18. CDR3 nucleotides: TGCGCCAGCAGCACCGCCCGCCAGCGGGGGATACATACTGAGCAGTTCTTC. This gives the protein CASSTARQRGIHTEQFF.

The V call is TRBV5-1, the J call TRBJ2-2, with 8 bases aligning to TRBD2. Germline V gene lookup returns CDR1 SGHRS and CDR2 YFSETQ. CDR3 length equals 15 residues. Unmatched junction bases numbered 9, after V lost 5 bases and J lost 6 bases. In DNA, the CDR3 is TGCGCCAGCAGTGTCGGCGGAGCGGGGGCCGGGGAGCTGTTTTTT. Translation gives CASSVGGAGAGELFF.

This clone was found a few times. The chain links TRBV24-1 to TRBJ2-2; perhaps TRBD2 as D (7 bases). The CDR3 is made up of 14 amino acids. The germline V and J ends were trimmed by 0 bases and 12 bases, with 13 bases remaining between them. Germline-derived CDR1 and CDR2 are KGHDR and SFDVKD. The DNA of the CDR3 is TGTGCCACCAGTGATTTGGTGCGGGGGCCGCAGCTGTTTTTT. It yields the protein CATSDLVRGPQLFF.

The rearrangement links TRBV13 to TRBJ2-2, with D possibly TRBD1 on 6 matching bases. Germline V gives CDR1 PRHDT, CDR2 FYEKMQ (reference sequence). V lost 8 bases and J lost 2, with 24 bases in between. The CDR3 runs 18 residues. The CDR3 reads CASGEPRDKKPNTGELFF. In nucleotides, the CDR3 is TGTGCCAGCGGAGAGCCCCGGGACAAAAAGCCTAACACCGGGGAGCTGTTTTTT.

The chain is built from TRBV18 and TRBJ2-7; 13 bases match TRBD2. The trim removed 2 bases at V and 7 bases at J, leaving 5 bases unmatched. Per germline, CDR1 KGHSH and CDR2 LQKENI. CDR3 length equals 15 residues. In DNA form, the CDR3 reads TGTGCCAGCTCACCAGGACTAGCGGGGGTCGGTGAGCAGTACTTC. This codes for CASSPGLAGVGEQYF. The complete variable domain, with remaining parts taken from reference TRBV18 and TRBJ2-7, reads NAGVMQNPRHLVRRRGQEARLRCSPMKGHSHVYWYRQLPEEGLKFMVYLQKENIIDESGMPKERFSAEFPKEGPSILRIQQVVRGDSAAYFCASSPGLAGVGEQYFGPGTRLTVT.

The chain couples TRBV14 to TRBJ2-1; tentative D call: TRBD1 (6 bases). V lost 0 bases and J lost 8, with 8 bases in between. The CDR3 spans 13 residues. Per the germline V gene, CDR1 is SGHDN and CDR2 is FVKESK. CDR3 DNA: TGTGCCAGCAGCCAAGATACAGGGTATGAGCAGTTCTTC. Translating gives CASSQDTGYEQFF.

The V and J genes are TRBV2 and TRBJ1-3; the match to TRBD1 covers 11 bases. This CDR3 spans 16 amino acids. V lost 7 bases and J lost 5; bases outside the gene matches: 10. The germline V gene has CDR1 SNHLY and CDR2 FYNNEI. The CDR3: CASTRGGQGERNTIYF. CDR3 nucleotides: TGTGCCAGCACCCGGGGGGGACAGGGGGAGAGAAACACCATATATTTT.

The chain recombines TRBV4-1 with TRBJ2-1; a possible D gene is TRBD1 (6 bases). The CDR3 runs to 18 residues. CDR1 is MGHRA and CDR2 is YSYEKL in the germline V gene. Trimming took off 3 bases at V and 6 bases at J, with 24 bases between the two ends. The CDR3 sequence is CASSHPRQVGPIPNEQFF. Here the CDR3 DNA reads TGCGCCAGCAGCCATCCACGACAGGTCGGGCCAATCCCCAATGAGCAGTTCTTC.

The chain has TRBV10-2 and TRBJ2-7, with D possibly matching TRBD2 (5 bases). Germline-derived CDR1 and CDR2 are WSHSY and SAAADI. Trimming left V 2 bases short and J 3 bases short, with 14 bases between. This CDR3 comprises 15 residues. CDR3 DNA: TGCGCCAGCAGTGAGCCAGGAAGCGGAAGCTACGAGCAGTACTTC. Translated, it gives CASSEPGSGSYEQYF.

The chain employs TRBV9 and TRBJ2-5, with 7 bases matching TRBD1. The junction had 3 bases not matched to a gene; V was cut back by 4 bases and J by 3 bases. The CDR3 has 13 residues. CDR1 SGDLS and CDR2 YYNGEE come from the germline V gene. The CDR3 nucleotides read TGTGCCAGCAGCAAAACAGGGGAAGAGACCCAGTACTTC. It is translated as CASSKTGEETQYF.

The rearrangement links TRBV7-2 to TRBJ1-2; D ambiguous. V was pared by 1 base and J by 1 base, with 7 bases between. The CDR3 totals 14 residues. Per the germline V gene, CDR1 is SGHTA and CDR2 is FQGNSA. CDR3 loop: CASSLGPNNYGYTF. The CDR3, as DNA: TGTGCCAGCAGCTTAGGGCCAAATAACTATGGCTACACCTTC.

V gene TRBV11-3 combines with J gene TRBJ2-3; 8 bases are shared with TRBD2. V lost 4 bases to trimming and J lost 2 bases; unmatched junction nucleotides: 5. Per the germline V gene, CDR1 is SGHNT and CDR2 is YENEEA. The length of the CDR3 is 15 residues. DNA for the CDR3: TGTGCCAGCAGCTCCTCTAGCGGGTACACAGATACGCAGTATTTT. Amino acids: CASSSSSGYTDTQYF.

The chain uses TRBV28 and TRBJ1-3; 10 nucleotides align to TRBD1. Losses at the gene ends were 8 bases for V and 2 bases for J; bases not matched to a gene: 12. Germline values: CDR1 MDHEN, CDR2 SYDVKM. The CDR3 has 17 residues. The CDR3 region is CASGGTGTGAAGNTIYF. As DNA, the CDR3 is TGTGCCAGCGGGGGAACCGGGACAGGGGCAGCTGGAAACACCATATATTTT.

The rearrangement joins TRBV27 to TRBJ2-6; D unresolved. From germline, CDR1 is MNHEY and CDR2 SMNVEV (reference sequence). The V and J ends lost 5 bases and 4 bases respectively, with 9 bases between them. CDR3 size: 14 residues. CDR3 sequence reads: CASSPPPGANVLTF. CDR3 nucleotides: TGTGCCAGCAGTCCCCCTCCCGGGGCCAACGTCCTGACTTTC.

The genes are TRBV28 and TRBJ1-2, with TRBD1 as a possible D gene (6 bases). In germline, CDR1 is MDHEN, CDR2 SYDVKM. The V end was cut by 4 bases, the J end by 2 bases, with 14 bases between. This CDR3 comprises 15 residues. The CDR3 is CASSYAGALNYGYTF. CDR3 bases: TGTGCCAGCAGTTATGCGGGGGCCCTAAACTATGGCTACACCTTC.

Here the CDR3 reads CASRRQGLGYEQYF. In DNA form, the CDR3 reads TGTGCCAGCAGACGACAGGGGCTTGGTTACGAGCAGTACTTC. This chain joins TRBV27 and TRBJ2-7; the match to TRBD1 covers 8 bases. Germline loops: CDR1 MNHEY, CDR2 SMNVEV (reference sequence). With 6 bases clipped from V and 4 bases from J, the junction kept 8 bases outside the gene matches. This CDR3 is built from 14 residues.

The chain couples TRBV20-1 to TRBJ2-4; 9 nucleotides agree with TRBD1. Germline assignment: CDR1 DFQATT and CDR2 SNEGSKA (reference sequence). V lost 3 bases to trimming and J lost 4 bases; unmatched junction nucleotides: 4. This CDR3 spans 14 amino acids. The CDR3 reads CSASVGQGKNIQYF. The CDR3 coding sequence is TGCAGTGCTAGTGTTGGACAGGGGAAAAACATTCAGTACTTC.

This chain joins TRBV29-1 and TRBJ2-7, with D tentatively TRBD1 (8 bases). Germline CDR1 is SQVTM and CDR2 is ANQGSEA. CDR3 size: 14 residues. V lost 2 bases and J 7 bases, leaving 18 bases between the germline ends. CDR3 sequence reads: CSVELQQGGREQYF. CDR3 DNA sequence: TGCAGCGTTGAATTACAACAGGGGGGGAGGGAGCAGTACTTC.

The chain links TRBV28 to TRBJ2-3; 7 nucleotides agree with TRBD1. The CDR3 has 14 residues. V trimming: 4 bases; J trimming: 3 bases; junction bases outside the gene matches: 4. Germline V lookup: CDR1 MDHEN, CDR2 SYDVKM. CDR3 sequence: CASSYVQGTDTQYF. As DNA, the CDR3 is TGTGCCAGCAGTTATGTACAGGGGACAGATACGCAGTATTTT.

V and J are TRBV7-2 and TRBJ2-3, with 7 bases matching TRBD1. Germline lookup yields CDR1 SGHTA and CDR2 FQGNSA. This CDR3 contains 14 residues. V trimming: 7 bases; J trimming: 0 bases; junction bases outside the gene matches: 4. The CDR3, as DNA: TGTGCCAGCACCCTGGACAGGAGCACAGATACGCAGTATTTT. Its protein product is CASTLDRSTDTQYF.

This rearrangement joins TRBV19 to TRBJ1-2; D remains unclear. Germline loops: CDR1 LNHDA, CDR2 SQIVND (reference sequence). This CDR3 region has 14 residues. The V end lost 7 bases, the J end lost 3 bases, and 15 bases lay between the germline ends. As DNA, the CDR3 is TGTGCCAGTACCACGACTGCTGAGGACTATGGCTACACCTTC. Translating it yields CASTTTAEDYGYTF.